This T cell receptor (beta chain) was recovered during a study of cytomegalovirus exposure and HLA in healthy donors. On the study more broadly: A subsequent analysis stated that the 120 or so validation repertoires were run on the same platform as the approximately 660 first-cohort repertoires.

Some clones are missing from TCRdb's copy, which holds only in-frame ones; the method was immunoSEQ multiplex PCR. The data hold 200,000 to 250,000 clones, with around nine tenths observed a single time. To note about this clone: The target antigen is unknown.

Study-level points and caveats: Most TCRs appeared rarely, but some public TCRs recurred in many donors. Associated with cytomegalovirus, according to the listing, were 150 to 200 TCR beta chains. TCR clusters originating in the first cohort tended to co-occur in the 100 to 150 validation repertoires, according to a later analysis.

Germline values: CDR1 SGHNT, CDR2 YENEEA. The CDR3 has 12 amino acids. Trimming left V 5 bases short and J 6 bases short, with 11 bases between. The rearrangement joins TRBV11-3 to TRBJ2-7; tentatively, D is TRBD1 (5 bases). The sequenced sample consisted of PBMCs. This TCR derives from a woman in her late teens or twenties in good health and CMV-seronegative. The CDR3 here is CASSRRGSEQYF. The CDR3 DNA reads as TGTGCCAGCAGCCGAAGGGGATCCGAGCAGTACTTC.